The rows below give T cell receptor beta chains drawn from one sample of a study of OX40 agonist ivuxolimab in advanced cancers. Here immunoSEQ multiplex PCR was the method, and the copy in TCRdb shows in-frame clones only, minus some. The sample contains 80,000 or so clones, 85% of which appear only once. The source was CD4+ or CD8+ T cells sorted from blood, collected in a trial of the OX40 agonist ivuxolimab. The receptors stem from an adult with an advanced solid tumor such as melanoma, head and neck, liver or kidney cancer. The CDR3 runs from the conserved cysteine through the conserved F or W. A D gene is named only where the DNA matches it firmly. Clone size appears in some rows only: once, few, many, or a class for an expanded clone.

D gene	J gene	clone size	V gene	CDR3 DNA	CDR3 protein
-	TRBJ2-7	-	TRBV7-3	TGTGCCAGCAGCTTATCAGGGAGCTCCTACGAGCAGTACTTC	CASSLSGSSYEQYF
-	TRBJ1-2	medium-sized	TRBV6-5	TGTGCCAGCACCACGGGCAGGGGTATCTCTGGCTACACCTTC	CASTTGRGISGYTF
-	TRBJ1-5	once	TRBV30	TGTGCCTGGAGTTCGATGGCGTTAGGGAGTCCCCAGCATTTT	CAWSSMALGSPQHF
-	TRBJ2-7	-	TRBV18	TGTGCCAGCTCACCAAGAGGCCTAGTCTCAGGCGAGCAGTACTTC	CASSPRGLVSGEQYF
-	TRBJ1-5	few	TRBV28	TGTGCCAGCAGTTTATTCCGTAATCAGCCCCAGCATTTT	CASSLFRNQPQHF
-	TRBJ2-2	-	TRBV7-3	TGTGCCAGCAGCTTACACAGATCGAACACCGGGGAGCTGTTTTTT	CASSLHRSNTGELFF
TRBD1	TRBJ1-2	-	TRBV7-9	TGTGCCAGCAGCCAAGACAGGGGGGCTAACTATGGCTACACCTTC	CASSQDRGANYGYTF
TRBD2	TRBJ2-7	once	TRBV19	TGTGCCAGTAGTATCGGTTCTTGGCCTAGCGGGAGATACGAGCAGTACTTC	CASSIGSWPSGRYEQYF
-	TRBJ2-2	-	TRBV28	TGTGCCAGCAGGGCCTCGGGCAACGCGAACACCGGGGAGCTGTTTTTT	CASRASGNANTGELFF
-	TRBJ2-1	-	TRBV5-1	TGCGCCAGCAGCCCCCGGGACTCAGAAGAGCAGTTCTTC	CASSPRDSEEQFF
TRBD1	TRBJ2-3	once	TRBV2	TGTGCCAGCAGTGAAGGGCAGGGGGCGCGCACAGATACGCAGTATTTT	CASSEGQGARTDTQYF
-	TRBJ2-5	-	TRBV6-5	TGTGCCAGCATTTCCAGTGGGGCGGGGGAGACCCAGTACTTC	CASISSGAGETQYF
-	TRBJ1-2	-	TRBV5-6	TGTGCCAGCAGCCTAGCGGAGTATGGCTACACCTTC	CASSLAEYGYTF
-	TRBJ2-2	-	TRBV6-6	TGTGCCAGCAGTTACCAGGGACAAACGAACACCGGGGAGCTGTTTTTT	CASSYQGQTNTGELFF
TRBD1	TRBJ1-3	-	TRBV6-1	TGTGCCAGCAGTGAATATGGGACAGTCTCTGGAAACACCATATATTTT	CASSEYGTVSGNTIYF
-	TRBJ1-5	-	TRBV6-5	TGTGCCAGCACCCTACCGGGGAATAGCAATCAGCCCCAGCATTTT	CASTLPGNSNQPQHF
-	TRBJ2-7	-	TRBV5-1	TGCGCCAGCAGCGGGGGCCTACACGCGGCCTACGAGCAGTACTTC	CASSGGLHAAYEQYF
TRBD1	TRBJ1-1	-	TRBV7-9	TGTGCCAGCAGCCTGCGGACAGGTAATACCCTTGAAGCTTTCTTT	CASSLRTGNTLEAFF
-	TRBJ2-3	-	TRBV5-4	TGTGCCAGCAGCTTAGGTGGCCCTAGCACAGATACGCAGTATTTT	CASSLGGPSTDTQYF
TRBD1	TRBJ1-4	few	TRBV13	TGTGCCAGCAGCTTCTTGTCCAGGGGGGGAAAACTGTTTTTT	CASSFLSRGGKLFF
TRBD1	TRBJ2-5	-	TRBV30	TGTGCCTTTAACAGGGGGCTCCAAGAGACCCAGTACTTC	CAFNRGLQETQYF
-	TRBJ1-2	-	TRBV7-2	TGTGCCAGCGGCCCCGCGGCTGATCATGGCTACACCTTC	CASGPAADHGYTF
-	TRBJ2-1	-	TRBV18	TGTGCCAGCTCTCTTGGAGCAGGGTCCGGTTTCAATGAGCAGTTCTTC	CASSLGAGSGFNEQFF
TRBD2	TRBJ2-5	-	TRBV11-2	TGTGCCAGCAGCTCCTCGACTAGCGGCCAAGAGACCCAGTACTTC	CASSSSTSGQETQYF
-	TRBJ2-3	-	TRBV5-1	TGCGCCAGCAGCTTGACAGGGAAGGGGGACACAGATACGCAGTATTTT	CASSLTGKGDTDTQYF
-	TRBJ1-5	-	TRBV18	TGTGCCAGCTCACCAAGCACCCATAGCAATCAGCCCCAGCATTTT	CASSPSTHSNQPQHF
TRBD1	TRBJ1-5	-	TRBV10-2	TGCGCCAGCAGTGACGGACAGGCCGATAATCAGCCCCAGCATTTT	CASSDGQADNQPQHF
TRBD1	TRBJ2-1	-	TRBV5-1	TGCGCCAGCAGCTTAAGACAGGGGTACAATGAGCAGTTCTTC	CASSLRQGYNEQFF
-	TRBJ2-4	-	TRBV6-6	TGTGCCAGCAGTTCCATTCAGGGAAACATTCAGTACTTC	CASSSIQGNIQYF
TRBD1	TRBJ2-4	once	TRBV7-4	TGTGCCAGCAGCTTAAGTGAAGAGGAATGGCAGGGGGCTAACATTCAGTACTTC	CASSLSEEEWQGANIQYF
-	TRBJ2-7	once	TRBV7-2	TGTGCCAGCAGCTTAGATGGCCGGGACACTGTCATTCGGCAGTACTTC	CASSLDGRDTVIRQYF
-	TRBJ2-2	few	TRBV18	TGTGCCAGCTCCCGAAATAGCGTTGGCGGGGAGCTGTTTTTT	CASSRNSVGGELFF
-	TRBJ1-6	-	TRBV30	TGTGCCTGGAGTGACTCCTATAATTCACCCCTCCACTTT	CAWSDSYNSPLHF
-	TRBJ2-7	-	TRBV27	TGTGCCAGCAGTCGCCGGACCGGGTCCCTCTTGAACGAGCAGTACTTC	CASSRRTGSLLNEQYF
-	TRBJ1-4	-	TRBV28	TGTGCCAGCACCGCCGCAGGGGTGAAGTTTGAAAAACTGTTTTTT	CASTAAGVKFEKLFF
TRBD1	TRBJ1-5	-	TRBV28	TGTGCCAGCAGACAGGGGAATGGCAATCAGCCCCAGCATTTT	CASRQGNGNQPQHF
-	TRBJ2-3	-	TRBV7-3	TGTGCCAGCAGCCCCGTAGGGGGGAGAACAGATACGCAGTATTTT	CASSPVGGRTDTQYF
TRBD1	TRBJ2-7	-	TRBV7-7	TGTGCCAGCAGCCGGGACAGGGCCGCGGGCGAGCAGTACTTC	CASSRDRAAGEQYF
TRBD1	TRBJ2-2	-	TRBV2	TGTGCCAGCAGGGCAGACAGGGGGGTGGCCGGGGAGCTGTTTTTT	CASRADRGVAGELFF
-	TRBJ1-2	-	TRBV5-8	TGTGCCAGCAGCTGGGGACGGAACTATGGCTACACCTTC	CASSWGRNYGYTF
-	TRBJ2-7	once	TRBV6-5	TGTGCCAGCAGCAAAACGGGACGGATCTCCTACGAGCAGTACTTC	CASSKTGRISYEQYF
TRBD2	TRBJ2-1	-	TRBV7-2	TGTGCCAGCAGCACCAGGACTAGCTCCTACAATGAGCAGTTCTTC	CASSTRTSSYNEQFF
-	TRBJ1-3	-	TRBV7-2	TGTGCCAGCAGCTTAGATTTGGGCGCTGGAAACACCATATATTTT	CASSLDLGAGNTIYF
TRBD1	TRBJ2-5	once	TRBV7-2	TGTGCCAGCAGCTTAGAGGACAGGGGCCTAGGGCCCCAGTACTTC	CASSLEDRGLGPQYF